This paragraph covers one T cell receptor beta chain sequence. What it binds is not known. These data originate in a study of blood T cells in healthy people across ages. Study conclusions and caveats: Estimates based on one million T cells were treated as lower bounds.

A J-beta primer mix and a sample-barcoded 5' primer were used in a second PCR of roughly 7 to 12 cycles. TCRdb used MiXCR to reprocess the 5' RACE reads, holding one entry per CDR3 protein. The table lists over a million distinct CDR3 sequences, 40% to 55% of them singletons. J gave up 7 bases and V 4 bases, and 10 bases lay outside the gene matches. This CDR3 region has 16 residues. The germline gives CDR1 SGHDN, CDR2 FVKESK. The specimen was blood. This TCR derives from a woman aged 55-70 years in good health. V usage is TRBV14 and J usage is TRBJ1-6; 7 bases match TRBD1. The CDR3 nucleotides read TGTGCCAGCAGCCCCAGACAGGGTCTGAGGAATTCACCCCTCCACTTT. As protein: CASSPRQGLRNSPLHF.